One sample yielded the 10 T cell receptor beta chains listed below, sequenced in a study of shared clonotypes between healthy human individuals. Generated by immunoSEQ multiplex PCR, the TCRdb table keeps only in-frame clones and is missing some. The repertoire holds some 500,000 clones, with roughly 95% as singletons. The sequenced sample consisted of naive CD4+ T cells sorted from blood. Subset defined: CD45RA+ positively selected. The source of these receptors is a woman in her thirties in good health.

V gene TRBV19 combines with J gene TRBJ2-4; D remains unclear. Trimming stripped 1 base from V and 6 bases from J, with 4 bases between. CDR1 is LNHDA and CDR2 is SQIVND in the germline V gene (reference sequence). This CDR3 comprises 12 residues. The CDR3 DNA reads as TGTGCCAGTAGTATAGGTGGAAACATTCAGTACTTC. Translating it yields CASSIGGNIQYF.

The genes are TRBV27 and TRBJ2-7; D perhaps matches TRBD1 (5 bases). The germline V gene has CDR1 MNHEY and CDR2 SMNVEV (reference sequence). The germline V and J ends were trimmed by 4 bases and 2 bases, with 15 bases remaining between them. The CDR3 sequence is 15 residues long. CDR3 in DNA: TGTGCCAGCAGTTCCCCGCAGGGAATTCCCTACGAGCAGTACTTC. It is translated as CASSSPQGIPYEQYF.

V and J are TRBV6-1 and TRBJ1-5; D ambiguous. CDR1 and CDR2 from the germline V gene are MNHNS and SASEGT. V lost 7 bases and J lost 5, with 15 bases in between. This CDR3 is built from 14 residues. The CDR3 sequence: CASKLMLEDQPQHF. CDR3 nucleotide sequence: TGTGCCAGCAAACTAATGCTAGAGGATCAGCCCCAGCATTTT.

The rearrangement uses TRBV5-1 and TRBJ1-1, with 8 positions matching TRBD1. Germline assignment: CDR1 SGHRS and CDR2 YFSETQ. CDR3 length: 16 residues. Trimming at V came to 5 bases and at J to 0 bases, leaving 9 bases not matched to a gene. Here the CDR3 reads CASRSDRETMNTEAFF. CDR3 bases: TGCGCCAGCAGGTCGGACAGGGAGACTATGAACACTGAAGCTTTCTTT.

The V and J genes are TRBV28 and TRBJ2-1; 9 bases are shared with TRBD1. The germline V gene encodes CDR1 MDHEN and CDR2 SYDVKM. V lost 3 bases to trimming and J lost 9 bases; unmatched junction nucleotides: 15. The CDR3 has 17 residues. CDR3 in amino acids: CASSFTPPGQGTREQFF. The CDR3 DNA is TGTGCCAGCAGTTTTACTCCACCGGGACAGGGCACCCGTGAGCAGTTCTTC.

The chain carries TRBV4-1 and TRBJ2-1; TRBD1 matches at 7 bases. The junction had 13 bases not matched to a gene; V was cut back by 0 bases and J by 8 bases. There are 17 residues in the CDR3. The germline CDR1 and CDR2 sequences are MGHRA and YSYEKL. This CDR3 is CASSQERKGRGLDEQFF. For the CDR3, the DNA is TGCGCCAGCAGCCAAGAAAGAAAAGGCAGGGGGTTGGATGAGCAGTTCTTC.

This chain joins TRBV5-6 and TRBJ1-6; perhaps TRBD1 as D (5 bases). V lost 5 bases, J lost 7 bases, and 13 bases lay in between. There are 14 residues in the CDR3. Germline values: CDR1 SGHDT, CDR2 YYEEEE. Here the CDR3 DNA reads TGTGCCAGCAGGTACGGGACGGAAAATTCACCCCTCCACTTT. It specifies CASRYGTENSPLHF.

This clone was picked up one time. The V call is TRBV7-9, the J call TRBJ1-3; the D gene is possibly TRBD1 (5 bases). This CDR3 spans 15 amino acids. V was clipped by 5 bases and J by 2 bases, with 13 bases between them. Germline CDR1 is SEHNR and CDR2 is FQNEAQ (reference sequence). Here the CDR3 DNA reads TGTGCCAGCAGCCCACGGGGGAGGGCTGGAAACACCATATATTTT. It codes for CASSPRGRAGNTIYF.

The rearrangement links TRBV19 to TRBJ2-3, with 7 positions matching TRBD2. V gave up 9 bases and J gave up 2 bases; unmatched junction bases: 17. The germline gives CDR1 LNHDA, CDR2 SQIVND (reference sequence). The CDR3 is 17 residues long. This chain's CDR3 is CARIRPPSGPYTDTQYF. In DNA form, the CDR3 reads TGTGCCAGGATCCGGCCGCCTAGCGGTCCTTACACAGATACGCAGTATTTT. Complete variable domain (other parts from reference TRBV19 and TRBJ2-3): DGGITQSPKYLFRKEGQNVTLSCEQNLNHDAMYWYRQDPGQGLRLIYYSQIVNDFQKGDIAEGYSVSREKKESFPLTVTSAQKNPTAFYLCARIRPPSGPYTDTQYFGPGTRLTVL.

This sequence joins TRBV7-9 and TRBJ2-1; D may be TRBD1 or TRBD2 (5 bases each). Germline V gene lookup returns CDR1 SEHNR and CDR2 FQNEAQ (reference sequence). V lost 4 bases and J lost 7, with 17 bases in between. This CDR3 comprises 15 residues. This CDR3 reads CASSSVKGTANEQFF. The CDR3 DNA is TGTGCCAGCAGCTCGGTAAAAGGGACCGCAAATGAGCAGTTCTTC.